These 21 T cell receptor beta chains were sequenced from one sample in a study of blood T cells in healthy people across ages. A second PCR of about 7 to 12 cycles used a sample-barcoded 5' primer and a J-beta primer mix. MiXCR, run by TCRdb on the 5' RACE reads, gives a single entry per CDR3 protein. The repertoire holds more than 500,000 distinct CDR3 sequences, 25% to 30% seen once, with less than 20% in the top ten. Sequencing was carried out using blood. These receptors were taken from a woman aged 70-85 years in good health.

This clonotype appeared a few times. The chain links TRBV12-3 or TRBV12-4 to TRBJ1-2, with D perhaps TRBD1 (6 bases). The CDR3 loop spans 14 amino acids. The ends were cut back, 4 bases at V and 7 bases at J, with 16 bases in the middle. CDR3 amino acids: CASSSNIRGAGYTF. The CDR3 coding sequence is TGTGCCAGCAGTTCTAATATTCGGGGGGCTGGCTACACCTTC.

This clonotype appeared a few times. CDR3 in amino acids: CASSYSRRLGRADTQYF. The CDR3 nucleotides are TGTGCCAGCAGTTACTCGAGACGGTTGGGGAGGGCAGATACGCAGTATTTT. V is TRBV6-5 and J is TRBJ2-3, with TRBD2 matching 7 bases. In germline, CDR1 is MNHEY, CDR2 SVGAGI. The CDR3 length is 17 residues. The trim removed 0 bases at V and 4 bases at J, leaving 10 bases unmatched.

This chain joins TRBV5-1 and TRBJ2-5; 11 bases line up with TRBD1. Germline-derived CDR1 and CDR2 are SGHRS and YFSETQ. V lost 4 bases to trimming and J lost 5 bases; unmatched junction nucleotides: 7. The CDR3 has 15 residues. This CDR3 is CASSPGQGARETQYF. Written as DNA, the CDR3 is TGCGCCAGCAGCCCCGGACAGGGGGCGCGGGAGACCCAGTACTTC.

The rearrangement uses TRBV15 and TRBJ2-3; 7 positions match TRBD2. From germline, CDR1 is LNHNV and CDR2 YYDKDF (reference sequence). This CDR3 has 14 amino acids. V lost 0 bases and J lost 4; bases outside the gene matches: 1. The CDR3 coding sequence is TGTGCCACCAGCAGAGAGGGGGGGTCAGATACGCAGTATTTT. Residues: CATSREGGSDTQYF.

The V call is TRBV4-3, the J call TRBJ2-7; 9 positions match TRBD1. J lost 4 bases, V lost 2 bases, and 6 bases had no gene match. The germline gives CDR1 LGHNA, CDR2 YSLEER. This CDR3 contains 15 residues. This chain's CDR3 is CASSQLTGGMYEQYF. CDR3 in DNA: TGCGCCAGCAGCCAACTGACAGGGGGGATGTACGAGCAGTACTTC.

V and J are TRBV6-5 and TRBJ1-5; no clear D. V lost 0 bases, J lost 0 bases, and 6 bases lay in between. The CDR3 length is 15 residues. Germline lookup yields CDR1 MNHEY and CDR2 SVGAGI. The chain's CDR3 is CASSYSFYSNQPQHF. The CDR3, as DNA: TGTGCCAGCAGTTACTCGTTCTATAGCAATCAGCCCCAGCATTTT.

The V call is TRBV20-1, the J call TRBJ1-1; D is uncertain. This CDR3 spans 12 amino acids. Trimming removed 7 bases from V and 6 bases from J, with 15 bases in between. Germline loops: CDR1 DFQATT, CDR2 SNEGSKA (reference sequence). In DNA, the CDR3 is TGCAGTGTTGTTAATAGGGTCTCTGAAGCTTTCTTT. It codes for CSVVNRVSEAFF.

The chain employs TRBV7-9 and TRBJ1-4; the D gene is possibly TRBD1 (5 bases). Germline assignment: CDR1 SEHNR and CDR2 FQNEAQ (reference sequence). Trimming removed 5 bases at V and 8 bases at J, with 24 bases between. This CDR3 has 17 amino acids. The CDR3 protein is CASSPRGSLQGGEKLFF. CDR3 DNA sequence: TGTGCCAGCAGCCCAAGAGGGTCTCTGCAGGGCGGAGAAAAACTGTTTTTT.

This chain joins TRBV11-2 and TRBJ2-7, with D possibly called TRBD1 or TRBD2 (6 bases each). CDR3 length: 13 amino acids. The germline V and J ends were trimmed by 10 bases and 0 bases, with 13 bases remaining between them. Germline values: CDR1 SGHAT, CDR2 FQNNGV. CDR3 in amino acids: CAIRGQSSYEQYF. The CDR3 region has the DNA TGTGCCATCCGGGGGCAGAGCTCCTACGAGCAGTACTTC.

The chain joins TRBV9 to TRBJ2-1, with TRBD1 identical over 10 bases. Trimming took 3 bases from V and 5 from J; bases not matched to a gene: 5. The CDR3 is 15 residues long. From germline, CDR1 is SGDLS and CDR2 YYNGEE. CDR3 DNA: TGTGCCAGCAGCGCCCGACAGGGGGCGAACAATGAGCAGTTCTTC. Translated: CASSARQGANNEQFF. Together with reference TRBV9 and TRBJ2-1, the CDR3 gives the full variable domain: DSGVTQTPKHLITATGQRVTLRCSPRSGDLSVYWYQQSLDQGLQFLIQYYNGEERAKGNILERFSAQQFPDLHSELNLSSLELGDSALYFCASSARQGANNEQFFGPGTRLTVL.

The V call is TRBV10-3, the J call TRBJ2-1; 14 positions agree with TRBD2. The DNA end favors TRBJ2-5, so the J call may be wrong. There are 16 residues in the CDR3. Germline-derived CDR1 and CDR2 are ENHRY and SYGVKD. CDR3 coding DNA: TGTGCCATCAGTGTGACTAGCGGGGGGGCCGGCGAGACCCAGTACTTC. Its translation: CAISVTSGGAGETQYF.

The chain couples TRBV25-1 to TRBJ2-5; perhaps TRBD1 as D (5 bases). The V and J ends lost 3 bases and 1 base respectively, with 12 bases between them. The CDR3 is made up of 15 amino acids. Germline values: CDR1 MGHDK, CDR2 SYGVNS. Here the CDR3 reads CASSDSQTAQETQYF. CDR3 DNA sequence: TGTGCCAGCAGTGACTCACAGACAGCCCAAGAGACCCAGTACTTC.

The chain recombines TRBV4-1 with TRBJ2-7, with unresolved D. Germline CDR1 is MGHRA and CDR2 is YSYEKL. CDR3 length equals 14 residues. V dropped 1 base and J dropped 4 bases, with 11 bases sitting between them. In nucleotides, the CDR3 is TGCGCCAGCAGCCAAGGTATGGGAAAGTACGAGCAGTACTTC. Residues: CASSQGMGKYEQYF.

The chain links TRBV9 to TRBJ1-2; D remains ambiguous. Trimming removed 0 bases from V and 0 bases from J, with 9 bases in between. CDR3 length equals 15 residues. The V gene's germline CDR1 is SGDLS and CDR2 YYNGEE. DNA of the CDR3: TGTGCCAGCAGCGTAGGTGGAGCAGCTAACTATGGCTACACCTTC. The encoded protein is CASSVGGAANYGYTF.

The V gene is TRBV19, the J gene TRBJ2-2, with D possibly matching TRBD1 (5 bases). V dropped 7 bases and J dropped 5 bases, with 17 bases sitting between them. Germline V CDR1 and CDR2: LNHDA, SQIVND (reference sequence). This CDR3 contains 15 residues. The CDR3 loop reads CASMTALTRTGELFF. CDR3 DNA: TGTGCCAGTATGACAGCCTTAACAAGAACCGGGGAGCTGTTTTTT.

J is TRBJ1-1 and V is TRBV12-3 or TRBV12-4, with a possible D match to TRBD1 (6 bases). V shed 3 bases and J shed 6 bases, with 11 bases lying between them. The CDR3 consists of 13 residues. CDR3 residues: CASSFLGAAEAFF. The CDR3 bases are TGTGCCAGCAGTTTTTTGGGGGCCGCTGAAGCTTTCTTT.

This clonotype came up a few times. The chain employs TRBV5-1 and TRBJ2-2; a weak D match, TRBD2 (6 bases). This CDR3 has 13 residues. Trimming left V 4 bases short and J 7 bases short, with 11 bases between. The germline gives CDR1 SGHRS, CDR2 YFSETQ. CDR3 bases: TGCGCCAGCAGCCCTGCGGGGTTCGGGGAGCTGTTTTTT. Its protein is CASSPAGFGELFF.

This clonotype was observed a handful of times. The rearrangement joins TRBV6-4 to TRBJ1-5; D gene unclear. Between the trimmed V and J ends, which lost 3 bases and 0 bases, there was a span of 15 bases. The CDR3 spans 17 residues. Germline V gives CDR1 MRHNA, CDR2 SNTAGT. The CDR3 sequence: CASSDLGGVSSNQPQHF. The CDR3, as DNA: TGTGCCAGCAGTGATTTAGGCGGAGTTAGTAGCAATCAGCCCCAGCATTTT.

The rearrangement links TRBV6-5 to TRBJ2-7, with 8 bases aligning to TRBD1. This CDR3 is built from 12 residues. The V gene's germline CDR1 is MNHEY and CDR2 SVGAGI. The trim removed 6 bases at V and 6 bases at J, leaving 4 bases unmatched. This CDR3 is CASSRQGLEQYF. The CDR3 DNA reads TGTGCCAGCAGCAGACAGGGGCTCGAGCAGTACTTC.

The chain has TRBV5-1 and TRBJ2-1; D ambiguous. This CDR3 has 13 residues. The germline V gene has CDR1 SGHRS and CDR2 YFSETQ. V was trimmed by 0 bases and J by 10 bases, leaving 11 bases between them. Here the CDR3 DNA reads TGCGCCAGCAGCTTGGATGGGCTTCTCGAGCAGTTCTTC. It codes for CASSLDGLLEQFF. Based on the CDR3 plus reference TRBV5-1 and TRBJ2-1, the full variable domain is KAGVTQTPRYLIKTRGQQVTLSCSPISGHRSVSWYQQTPGQGLQFLFEYFSETQRNKGNFPGRFSGRQFSNSRSEMNVSTLELGDSALYLCASSLDGLLEQFFGPGTRLTVL.

The chain joins TRBV4-1 to TRBJ1-4; D is ambiguous. With 1 base removed from V and 15 bases from J, the gap between germline ends came to 21 bases. The CDR3 loop spans 15 amino acids. CDR1 is MGHRA and CDR2 is YSYEKL in the germline V gene. The CDR3 is CASSQVWSPAKLVFF. The DNA for the CDR3 is TGCGCCAGCAGCCAAGTATGGAGCCCGGCAAAATTGGTGTTTTTT.